Below, 25 T cell receptor beta chains from the same sample are listed, as sequenced in a study of blood T cell repertoires in COVID-19. The assay was immunoSEQ multiplex PCR, and TCRdb's table has in-frame clones only and misses some. The sample yields 100,000 to 150,000 clones, 85% to 90% seen once. Sequences were obtained from peripheral blood. These receptors originate from a man between 65 and 79 years old with active COVID-19.

The gene calls are TRBV15 and TRBJ1-5; a possible D gene is TRBD1 (5 bases). Germline CDR1 and CDR2: LNHNV and YYDKDF (reference sequence). Trimming shortened V by 0 bases and J by 5 bases, and 11 bases separated the two germline ends. This CDR3 spans 15 amino acids. CDR3: CATSRDRGGDQPQHF. The CDR3 bases are TGTGCCACCAGCAGAGATCGGGGGGGGGATCAGCCCCAGCATTTT.

V usage is TRBV28 and J usage is TRBJ2-1; 8 nucleotides match TRBD1. The CDR3 length is 12 residues. V lost 5 bases, J lost 6 bases, and 0 bases stayed unmatched. Germline CDR1 reads MDHEN; CDR2 reads SYDVKM. The CDR3 protein is CASSTGGNEQFF. CDR3 sequence (DNA): TGTGCCAGCAGTACAGGGGGCAATGAGCAGTTCTTC.

Here the CDR3 DNA reads TGTGCCAGCAGCTCGGGGGTTAACTCCTACGAGCAGTACTTC. This codes for CASSSGVNSYEQYF. This chain links TRBV6-6 with TRBJ2-7; tentatively, D is TRBD2 (6 bases). Germline lookup yields CDR1 MNHNY and CDR2 SVGAGI (reference sequence). The CDR3 length is 14 residues. Trimming stripped 6 bases from V and 0 bases from J, with 12 bases between.

This clone came up once. The V call is TRBV30, the J call TRBJ2-3; 10 nucleotides align to TRBD2. The germline V gene encodes CDR1 GTSNPN and CDR2 SVGIG (reference sequence). V dropped 4 bases and J dropped 4; count of bases not matched to a gene: 8. The CDR3 consists of 15 residues. Here the CDR3 reads CAWTRASGSSDTQYF. As DNA, the CDR3 is TGTGCCTGGACCCGGGCTAGCGGGAGTTCAGATACGCAGTATTTT.

This chain links TRBV7-2 with TRBJ2-3; 7 bases fit TRBD2. Germline V gene sequence: CDR1 SGHTA, CDR2 FQGNSA. V was pared by 1 base and J by 3 bases, with 10 bases of the junction left unmatched. The CDR3 extends over 17 amino acids. CDR3 residues: CASSLERASGRTDTQYF. The CDR3 bases are TGTGCCAGCAGCTTAGAGCGGGCTAGCGGCCGAACAGATACGCAGTATTTT.

This chain uses TRBV6-1 with TRBJ1-2, with 11 bases lining up with TRBD1. Germline values: CDR1 MNHNS, CDR2 SASEGT. The V segment lost 0 bases and the J segment 2 bases; nucleotides outside the gene matches: 8. The CDR3 extends over 18 amino acids. The chain's CDR3 is CASSEAHRTGGTNYGYTF. CDR3 bases: TGTGCCAGCAGTGAAGCCCATAGGACAGGGGGCACGAACTATGGCTACACCTTC.

The chain employs TRBV5-1 and TRBJ2-3; 7 nucleotides line up with TRBD1. The V gene end was trimmed by 6 bases and the J gene end by 2 bases; junction bases not matched to a gene: 6. Per the germline V gene, CDR1 is SGHRS and CDR2 is YFSETQ. CDR3 length equals 14 residues. CDR3 in DNA: TGCGCCAGCAACCAGGGACAGCCCACAGATACGCAGTATTTT. This sequence encodes CASNQGQPTDTQYF. The full variable domain, its missing parts supplied by reference TRBV5-1 and TRBJ2-3, is KAGVTQTPRYLIKTRGQQVTLSCSPISGHRSVSWYQQTPGQGLQFLFEYFSETQRNKGNFPGRFSGRQFSNSRSEMNVSTLELGDSALYLCASNQGQPTDTQYFGPGTRLTVL.

The chain is built from TRBV7-9 and TRBJ2-7; D is unclear. Germline CDR1 reads SEHNR; CDR2 reads FQNEAQ (reference sequence). V lost 7 bases and J lost 7, with 14 bases in between. CDR3 length: 12 amino acids. For the CDR3, the DNA is TGTGCCAGCACCCTCTCGGTGAGGGAGCAGTACTTC. Its translation is CASTLSVREQYF.

The V gene is TRBV28, the J gene TRBJ2-7; 11 bases fit TRBD2. There are 15 residues in the CDR3. With V trimmed by 6 bases and J by 0 bases, 4 bases remained unmatched. Germline CDR1 reads MDHEN; CDR2 reads SYDVKM. The CDR3 DNA sequence: TGTGCCAGCAGGACTAGCGGGGCATCCTCCTACGAGCAGTACTTC. It yields the protein CASRTSGASSYEQYF.

The J gene is TRBJ2-7, the V gene TRBV7-2, with 13 bases matching TRBD2. The CDR3 has 15 amino acids. CDR1 is SGHTA, CDR2 FQGNSA, per germline. Trimming cost V 5 bases and J 4 bases; bases outside gene matches: 5. CDR3 amino acids: CASSAWTSGSYEQYF. The CDR3 nucleotides are TGTGCCAGCAGCGCATGGACTAGCGGGAGTTACGAGCAGTACTTC.

The gene calls are TRBV18 and TRBJ2-7; D call uncertain. The CDR3 has 12 amino acids. Looked up from germline, CDR1 is KGHSH and CDR2 is LQKENI. V lost 2 bases to trimming and J lost 3 bases, with 5 bases between them. CDR3 DNA: TGTGCCAGCTCACCATCCCTCTACGAGCAGTACTTC. Protein sequence: CASSPSLYEQYF.

In its sample, this clone was seen a few times. The CDR3 DNA sequence: TGTGCCTGGAGTGTAAACTTCCAAGAGACCCAGTACTTC. Protein sequence: CAWSVNFQETQYF. The chain couples TRBV30 to TRBJ2-5; the D is unclear. Trimming left V 0 bases short and J 1 base short, with 6 bases between. Germline V lookup: CDR1 GTSNPN, CDR2 SVGIG (reference sequence). The CDR3 covers 13 residues.

The chain links TRBV5-8 to TRBJ1-5; no definite D call. V gave up 4 bases and J gave up 4 bases, with 15 bases separating them. This CDR3 spans 15 amino acids. Germline values: CDR1 SGHTS, CDR2 YDEGEE. The CDR3 DNA reads as TGTGCCAGCAGCCTCGCCGCCGGGGTAAATCAGCCCCAGCATTTT. Its translation: CASSLAAGVNQPQHF.

The gene calls are TRBV6-5 and TRBJ1-2; 8 bases line up with TRBD1. After removal of 6 bases from V and 7 bases from J, the junction contained 7 bases not matched to a gene. Germline-derived CDR1 and CDR2 are MNHEY and SVGAGI. This CDR3 region has 13 residues. The DNA of the CDR3 is TGTGCCAGCAGGAGAGGACAGGGCGGTGGCTACACCTTC. Its protein product is CASRRGQGGGYTF.

The chain links TRBV7-3 to TRBJ2-2; 7 bases fit TRBD1. The V segment lost 3 bases and the J segment 7 bases; nucleotides outside the gene matches: 14. CDR3 size: 17 residues. Per germline, CDR1 SGHTA and CDR2 FQGTGA. CDR3 in amino acids: CASSFFNPEGAGGELFF. DNA for the CDR3: TGTGCCAGCAGCTTTTTTAACCCCGAGGGGGCGGGCGGGGAGCTGTTTTTT.

The chain recombines TRBV19 with TRBJ1-5; D uncertain. The V and J ends lost 3 bases and 7 bases respectively, with 13 bases between them. The CDR3 runs 14 residues. CDR1 is LNHDA, CDR2 SQIVND, per germline (reference sequence). This chain's CDR3 is CASSIGEAEQPQHF. The CDR3, as DNA: TGTGCCAGTAGTATTGGGGAGGCAGAGCAGCCCCAGCATTTT.

The chain combines TRBV28 with TRBJ1-4, with 7 bases identical to TRBD1. This CDR3 has 17 residues. The V gene's germline CDR1 is MDHEN and CDR2 SYDVKM. The trim removed 3 bases at V and 4 bases at J, leaving 11 bases unmatched. CDR3 coding DNA: TGTGCCAGCAGTTTGAACAGGGGCGCGTTGGTTAATGAAAAACTGTTTTTT. Translation gives CASSLNRGALVNEKLFF.

The chain has TRBV5-4 and TRBJ1-2; a weak D match, TRBD1 (5 bases). Germline CDR1 SGHNT, CDR2 YYREEE (reference sequence). V dropped 0 bases and J dropped 5 bases, with 11 bases sitting between them. The length of the CDR3 is 14 residues. CDR3 protein: CASSLGGDGYGYTF. The CDR3 DNA reads as TGTGCCAGCAGCTTGGGCGGGGACGGGTATGGCTACACCTTC.

V is TRBV2 and J is TRBJ2-7; 8 bases agree with TRBD2. CDR1 is SNHLY and CDR2 is FYNNEI in the germline V gene. J was trimmed by 5 bases and V by 8 bases; bases with no gene match: 8. The CDR3 totals 13 residues. The CDR3 loop is CASERETSHEQYF. Here the CDR3 DNA reads TGTGCCAGCGAGCGGGAGACGTCACACGAGCAGTACTTC.

The gene calls are TRBV28 and TRBJ1-6, with TRBD1 matching 8 bases. Germline V gene sequence: CDR1 MDHEN, CDR2 SYDVKM. This CDR3 has 14 amino acids. V trimming: 4 bases; J trimming: 14 bases; junction bases outside the gene matches: 10. In nucleotides, the CDR3 is TGTGCCAGCAGTTCGACAGGGGCTGGATCCACCCTCCACTTT. Amino acid sequence: CASSSTGAGSTLHF.

The chain joins TRBV5-1 to TRBJ1-5; 7 bases match TRBD1. The CDR3 loop spans 14 amino acids. CDR1 SGHRS and CDR2 YFSETQ come from the germline V gene. Germline trimming cut 3 bases from V and 7 bases from J; bases unmatched to any gene: 7. The CDR3 is CASSSGQAGQPQHF. CDR3 nucleotides: TGCGCCAGCAGCTCCGGACAGGCCGGGCAGCCCCAGCATTTT.

The V call is TRBV9, the J call TRBJ2-3; 9 nucleotides align to TRBD2. Trimming took 0 bases from V and 3 from J; bases not matched to a gene: 5. The CDR3 contains 16 residues. CDR1 and CDR2 (germline): SGDLS, YYNGEE. The CDR3 here is CASSVEGGRATDTQYF. The CDR3 DNA is TGTGCCAGCAGCGTAGAGGGCGGGAGGGCGACAGATACGCAGTATTTT.

V usage is TRBV5-1 and J usage is TRBJ2-1, with D possibly matching TRBD2 (5 bases). Trimming removed 4 bases at V and 0 bases at J, with 11 bases between. The germline gives CDR1 SGHRS, CDR2 YFSETQ. The CDR3 has 15 residues. In DNA, the CDR3 is TGCGCCAGCAGCACTCCGGGGTCCTCCTACAATGAGCAGTTCTTC. Amino acid sequence: CASSTPGSSYNEQFF.

V usage is TRBV7-2 and J usage is TRBJ2-7; 7 bases match TRBD2. The V gene end was trimmed by 3 bases and the J gene end by 5 bases; junction bases not matched to a gene: 13. The CDR3 loop spans 16 amino acids. Germline loops: CDR1 SGHTA, CDR2 FQGNSA. As DNA, the CDR3 is TGTGCCAGCAGCTTCGTGGGCGGGGGTTGGAGGAACGAGCAGTACTTC. This translates into CASSFVGGGWRNEQYF. The full variable domain, in which reference TRBV7-2 and TRBJ2-7 provide the parts outside the CDR3, is GAGVSQSPSNKVTEKGKDVELRCDPISGHTALYWYRQSLGQGLEFLIYFQGNSAPDKSGLPSDRFSAERTGGSVSTLTIQRTQQEDSAVYLCASSFVGGGWRNEQYFGPGTRLTVT.

The V gene is TRBV9, the J gene TRBJ1-1; D might be TRBD1 (6 bases). CDR3 length: 18 residues. V lost 4 bases, J lost 3 bases, and 25 bases lay in between. From germline, CDR1 is SGDLS and CDR2 YYNGEE. CDR3 sequence: CASSLSSRRGGRDTEAFF. Written as DNA, the CDR3 is TGTGCCAGCAGCTTATCCTCTAGGAGGGGGGGAAGGGACACTGAAGCTTTCTTT. Based on the CDR3 plus reference TRBV9 and TRBJ1-1, the full variable domain is DSGVTQTPKHLITATGQRVTLRCSPRSGDLSVYWYQQSLDQGLQFLIQYYNGEERAKGNILERFSAQQFPDLHSELNLSSLELGDSALYFCASSLSSRRGGRDTEAFFGQGTRLTVV.